The 17 T cell receptor beta chains presented below share a single source sample, sequenced in a study of shared clonotypes between healthy human individuals. TCRdb's table, derived via immunoSEQ multiplex PCR, lists solely in-frame clones and lacks some. The profile shows 2 million to 2.5 million clones, roughly 93% of them singletons. The material sequenced was naive CD4+ T cells from PBMCs. Stated subset: CD45RA+ positively selected. The receptors were gathered from a man between 18 and 29 years old in good health. Some clones in this sample may be carry-over from other donors' samples.

The chain has TRBV6-1 and TRBJ2-1, with D possibly being TRBD2 (5 bases). The CDR3 has 13 amino acids. Looked up from germline, CDR1 is MNHNS and CDR2 is SASEGT. Trimming took off 6 bases at V and 9 bases at J, with 15 bases between the two ends. The CDR3 reads CASSQLGLGEQFF. The CDR3 DNA reads as TGTGCCAGCAGCCAACTAGGGTTGGGTGAGCAGTTCTTC.

The sample holds one count of this clone. This specimen includes other DNA sequences encoding the same CDR3. The chain links TRBV28 to TRBJ2-3; D is ambiguous. This CDR3 region has 12 residues. V lost 2 bases and J lost 3, with 3 bases in between. Per germline, CDR1 MDHEN and CDR2 SYDVKM. CDR3 region: CASSLLTDTQYF. CDR3 nucleotides: TGTGCCAGCAGTTTACTGACAGATACGCAGTATTTT.

For this clone: The same CDR3 is also encoded by other DNA sequences in this sample. The genes are TRBV30 and TRBJ2-7, with unresolved D. In germline, CDR1 is GTSNPN, CDR2 SVGIG (reference sequence). V was shortened by 1 base and J by 3 bases, with 4 bases between the two germline ends. The CDR3 loop spans 11 amino acids. The CDR3 reads CAWSEYYEQYF. CDR3 DNA sequence: TGTGCCTGGAGTGAATACTACGAGCAGTACTTC. Complete variable domain (other parts from reference TRBV30 and TRBJ2-7): SQTIHQWPATLVQPVGSPLSLECTVEGTSNPNLYWYRQAAGRGLQLLFYSVGIGQISSEVPQNLSASRPQDRQFILSSKKLLLSDSGFYLCAWSEYYEQYFGPGTRLTVT.

The V call is TRBV30, the J call TRBJ2-3, with D possibly called TRBD1 or TRBD2 (6 bases each). Germline assignment: CDR1 GTSNPN and CDR2 SVGIG (reference sequence). The CDR3 has 13 amino acids. Trimming shortened V by 4 bases and J by 4 bases, and 12 bases separated the two germline ends. CDR3 in amino acids: CAWNWGAPDTQYF. CDR3 nucleotides: TGTGCCTGGAACTGGGGGGCCCCAGATACGCAGTATTTT.

This chain joins TRBV7-9 and TRBJ2-1; no definite D call. In germline, CDR1 is SEHNR, CDR2 FQNEAQ (reference sequence). V was pared by 5 bases and J by 9 bases, with 14 bases between. The CDR3 is 13 amino acids. DNA for the CDR3: TGTGCCAGCAGCCCACCCGGGCCAGGTGAGCAGTTCTTC. The encoded protein is CASSPPGPGEQFF. Drawing the rest from reference TRBV7-9 and TRBJ2-1, the complete variable domain is DTGVSQNPRHKITKRGQNVTFRCDPISEHNRLYWYRQTLGQGPEFLTYFQNEAQLEKSRLLSDRFSAERPKGSFSTLEIQRTEQGDSAMYLCASSPPGPGEQFFGPGTRLTVL.

The gene calls are TRBV2 and TRBJ2-1; the match to TRBD2 covers 8 bases. Germline CDR1 and CDR2: SNHLY and FYNNEI. The CDR3 loop spans 15 amino acids. V shed 7 bases and J 10 bases; nucleotides not matched to a gene: 15. Written as DNA, the CDR3 is TGTGCCAGCACCGCCGGGACTAGGTTCCAGTCCGAGCAGTTCTTC. Translating it yields CASTAGTRFQSEQFF.

With respect to this clone: Different DNA sequences within this sample yield the same CDR3. The V and J genes are TRBV18 and TRBJ1-1; D remains ambiguous. Germline V gene sequence: CDR1 KGHSH, CDR2 LQKENI. V lost 3 bases, J lost 6 bases, and 5 bases lay in between. This CDR3 comprises 11 residues. The CDR3 DNA sequence: TGTGCCAGCTCACCCTCCGCTGAAGCTTTCTTT. It is translated as CASSPSAEAFF.

The chain links TRBV6-1 to TRBJ2-1; no reliable D call. The length of the CDR3 is 13 residues. CDR1 is MNHNS, CDR2 SASEGT, per germline. Trimming removed 5 bases from V and 9 bases from J, with 14 bases in between. The CDR3 sequence: CASSNTILSEQFF. DNA for the CDR3: TGTGCCAGCAGTAACACGATTTTGTCTGAGCAGTTCTTC.

The chain couples TRBV6-5 to TRBJ2-1, with D perhaps TRBD1 (6 bases). Germline V gene data show CDR1 as MNHEY and CDR2 as SVGAGI. The V end was cut by 5 bases, the J end by 12 bases, with 17 bases between. This CDR3 contains 13 residues. CDR3 sequence reads: CASSKQDSTTQFF. The CDR3, as DNA: TGTGCCAGCAGTAAACAGGACAGTACTACGCAGTTCTTC.

The chain links TRBV6-6 to TRBJ2-3; D perhaps matches TRBD2 (6 bases). Germline values: CDR1 MNHNY, CDR2 SVGAGI (reference sequence). This CDR3 spans 13 amino acids. Trimming pared 11 bases from V and 2 bases from J, leaving 14 bases between. The CDR3 is CAAGGDATDTQYF. The CDR3 bases are TGTGCCGCAGGAGGGGACGCCACAGATACGCAGTATTTT.

The chain recombines TRBV28 with TRBJ2-1; 7 nucleotides match TRBD1. Germline V lookup: CDR1 MDHEN, CDR2 SYDVKM. With V trimmed by 4 bases and J by 0 bases, 9 bases remained unmatched. The CDR3 length is 17 residues. The CDR3 coding sequence is TGTGCCAGCAGTTCAAAAACAGGGGTGAGCTCCTACAATGAGCAGTTCTTC. This translates into CASSSKTGVSSYNEQFF.

With regard to this clone: Other DNA sequences in the same sample also yield this CDR3. This sequence joins TRBV11-2 and TRBJ2-2; D uncertain. Germline CDR1 SGHAT, CDR2 FQNNGV. This CDR3 is built from 11 residues. V lost 6 bases, J lost 6 bases, and 5 bases lay in between. CDR3 residues: CASSLAGELFF. The CDR3 DNA follows: TGTGCCAGCAGTTTGGCCGGGGAGCTGTTTTTT.

The chain couples TRBV27 to TRBJ2-6, with D perhaps TRBD1 (5 bases). Trimming left V 11 bases short and J 2 bases short, with 7 bases between. Germline-derived CDR1 and CDR2 are MNHEY and SMNVEV (reference sequence). This CDR3 has 12 amino acids. The DNA for the CDR3 is TGTGCCCCCAGGGCTGGGGCCAACGTCCTGACTTTC. As protein: CAPRAGANVLTF.

The J gene is TRBJ1-6, the V gene TRBV7-9; D gene unclear. The CDR3 covers 13 residues. Germline V gene data show CDR1 as SEHNR and CDR2 as FQNEAQ (reference sequence). The germline V and J ends were trimmed by 0 bases and 7 bases, with 4 bases remaining between them. The CDR3 loop is CASSLAANSPLHF. The DNA of the CDR3 is TGTGCCAGCAGCTTAGCGGCGAATTCACCCCTCCACTTT.

The J gene is TRBJ2-4, the V gene TRBV19, with 11 bases that match TRBD1. Germline CDR1 is LNHDA and CDR2 is SQIVND (reference sequence). V shed 4 bases, J shed 1 base, and the junction held 12 bases outside the gene matches. CDR3 length equals 19 residues. In DNA, the CDR3 is TGTGCCAGTAGTACTTTCCGGACAGGGGGCTATGAGGCCAAAAACATTCAGTACTTC. Its translation: CASSTFRTGGYEAKNIQYF.

V gene TRBV7-2 combines with J gene TRBJ1-2; D gene ambiguous. V gave up 2 bases and J gave up 8 bases, with 12 bases separating them. This CDR3 region has 13 residues. Germline V gene sequence: CDR1 SGHTA, CDR2 FQGNSA. The CDR3 sequence is CASSLSAELGYTF. CDR3 nucleotides: TGTGCCAGCAGCTTAAGTGCGGAATTGGGCTACACCTTC.

The chain couples TRBV28 to TRBJ2-1; 7 nucleotides line up with TRBD1. With 1 base clipped from V and 7 bases from J, the junction kept 4 bases outside the gene matches. The CDR3 has 14 amino acids. Per germline, CDR1 MDHEN and CDR2 SYDVKM. In DNA form, the CDR3 reads TGTGCCAGCAGTTTATCGCCAGGGGGAAATGAGCAGTTCTTC. Residues: CASSLSPGGNEQFF. The full variable domain, with the rest looked up from reference TRBV28 and TRBJ2-1, is DVKVTQSSRYLVKRTGEKVFLECVQDMDHENMFWYRQDPGLGLRLIYFSYDVKMKEKGDIPEGYSVSREKKERFSLILESASTNQTSMYLCASSLSPGGNEQFFGPGTRLTVL.